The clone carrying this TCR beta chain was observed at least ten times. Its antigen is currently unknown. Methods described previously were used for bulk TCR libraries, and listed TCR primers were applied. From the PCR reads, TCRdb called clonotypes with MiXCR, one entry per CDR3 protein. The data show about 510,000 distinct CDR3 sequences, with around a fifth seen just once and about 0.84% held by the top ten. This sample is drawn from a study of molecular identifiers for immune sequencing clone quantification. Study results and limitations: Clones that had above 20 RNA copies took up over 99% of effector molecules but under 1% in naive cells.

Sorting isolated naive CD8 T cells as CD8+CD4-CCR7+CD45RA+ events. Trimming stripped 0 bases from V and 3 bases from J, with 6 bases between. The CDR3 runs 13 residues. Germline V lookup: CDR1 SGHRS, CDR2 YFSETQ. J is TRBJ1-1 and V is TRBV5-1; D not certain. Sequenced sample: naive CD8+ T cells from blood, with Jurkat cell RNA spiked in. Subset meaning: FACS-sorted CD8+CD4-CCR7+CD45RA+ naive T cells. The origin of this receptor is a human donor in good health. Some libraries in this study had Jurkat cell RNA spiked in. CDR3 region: CASSLGTDTEAFF. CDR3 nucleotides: TGCGCCAGCAGCTTGGGTACAGACACTGAAGCTTTCTTT.